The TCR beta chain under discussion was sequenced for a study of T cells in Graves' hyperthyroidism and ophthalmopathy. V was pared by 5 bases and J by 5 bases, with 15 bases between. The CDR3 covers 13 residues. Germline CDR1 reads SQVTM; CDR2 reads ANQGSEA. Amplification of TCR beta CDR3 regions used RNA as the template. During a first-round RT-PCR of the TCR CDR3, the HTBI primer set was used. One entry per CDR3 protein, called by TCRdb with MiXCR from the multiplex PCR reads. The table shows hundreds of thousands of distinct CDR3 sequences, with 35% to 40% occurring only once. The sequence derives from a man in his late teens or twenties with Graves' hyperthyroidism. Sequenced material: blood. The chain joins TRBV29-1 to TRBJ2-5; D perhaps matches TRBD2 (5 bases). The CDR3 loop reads CSVMPGWRETQYF. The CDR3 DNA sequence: TGCAGCGTTATGCCGGGATGGCGGGAGACCCAGTACTTC.